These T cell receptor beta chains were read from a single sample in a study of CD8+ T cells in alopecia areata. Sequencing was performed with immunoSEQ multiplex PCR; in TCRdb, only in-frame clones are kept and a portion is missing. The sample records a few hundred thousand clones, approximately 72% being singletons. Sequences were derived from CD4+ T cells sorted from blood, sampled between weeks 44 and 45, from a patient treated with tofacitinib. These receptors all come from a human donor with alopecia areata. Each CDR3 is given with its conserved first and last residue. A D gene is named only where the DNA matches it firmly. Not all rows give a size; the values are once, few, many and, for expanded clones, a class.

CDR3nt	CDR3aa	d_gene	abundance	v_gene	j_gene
TGTGCCAGCAGCTCCCAAGGCACCGATCAGCCCCAGCATTTT	CASSSQGTDQPQHF	NA	NA	TRBV7-2	TRBJ1-5
TGCGCCAGCACCGCTTACGTGACGGGGTCGTCCGGGGCCGAGCAGTACTTC	CASTAYVTGSSGAEQYF	NA	NA	TRBV5-1	TRBJ2-7
TGTGCCAGCAGCTTAAATGGGGATCAGCCCCAGCATTTT	CASSLNGDQPQHF	NA	NA	TRBV11-2	TRBJ1-5
TGCAGCATTGACCCTTCCCAATATTTT	CSIDPSQYF	NA	NA	TRBV29-1	TRBJ2-3
TGTGCCAGCAGCTTCCCGGGGGCCAATCAGCCCCAGCATTTT	CASSFPGANQPQHF	NA	few	TRBV11-2	TRBJ1-5
TGTGCCTGCCCGGCCGGCGGGTTCGGCTACACCTTC	CACPAGGFGYTF	NA	few	TRBV30	TRBJ1-2
TGCGCCAGCAGCGATCCGGGGTTAGCGAGTTACGAGCAGTACTTC	CASSDPGLASYEQYF	NA	NA	TRBV4-1	TRBJ2-7
TGCAGCGTGCGGGACAGATATAATTCACCCCTCCACTTT	CSVRDRYNSPLHF	TRBD1	NA	TRBV29-1	TRBJ1-6
TGTGCCAGCAGTGCGGGACAGACGGCAGGAGGCTACACCTTC	CASSAGQTAGGYTF	TRBD1	many	TRBV25-1	TRBJ1-2
TGCGCCAGCAGCACGGGGGACAGGACCACTGAAGCTTTCTTT	CASSTGDRTTEAFF	TRBD1	NA	TRBV5-1	TRBJ1-1
TGTGCCAGTAGTAAAGGGGACAACCCCGTCAACGTCCTGACTTTC	CASSKGDNPVNVLTF	NA	NA	TRBV19	TRBJ2-6
TGTGCCAGCAGCTTGACTAGTGCAAGCACAGATACGCAGTATTTT	CASSLTSASTDTQYF	NA	few	TRBV7-3	TRBJ2-3
TGCGCCAGCAGCCTTACACAATCCACAGATACGCAGTATTTT	CASSLTQSTDTQYF	NA	NA	TRBV10-1	TRBJ2-3
TGTGCCTGGAGCCCCGGTGGTCAGCCCCAGCATTTT	CAWSPGGQPQHF	NA	NA	TRBV30	TRBJ1-5
TGTGCCAGTAGCCCAATCCAGATCTATGGCTACACCTTC	CASSPIQIYGYTF	NA	NA	TRBV19	TRBJ1-2
TGTGCCTGGAGTGAACAGCCCCTCTCGGGCTACACCTTC	CAWSEQPLSGYTF	NA	NA	TRBV30	TRBJ1-2
TGTGCCTGGAGTCGGGGGACAGATACGCAGTATTTT	CAWSRGTDTQYF	NA	NA	TRBV30	TRBJ2-3
TGCAGCGTTGAAGATTGGAGGGGATCCCCTGAAGCTTTCTTT	CSVEDWRGSPEAFF	NA	few	TRBV29-1	TRBJ1-1
TGTGCCAGCAGGAGGCTCAGCTCTGGGGCCAACGTCCTGACTTTC	CASRRLSSGANVLTF	NA	once	TRBV27	TRBJ2-6
TGTGCCTGGAGTGACGGGGGATCCTCCTACGAGCAGTACTTC	CAWSDGGSSYEQYF	NA	NA	TRBV30	TRBJ2-7
TGTGCCAGCAGGCCTAGGGGGAACACCGGGGAGCTGTTTTTT	CASRPRGNTGELFF	NA	NA	TRBV14	TRBJ2-2
TGCAGCGTTGCCCCGTCAGAAAACATTCAGTACTTC	CSVAPSENIQYF	NA	NA	TRBV29-1	TRBJ2-4
TGTGCCAGCAGCCATAGTTCCTACGAGCAGTACTTC	CASSHSSYEQYF	NA	NA	TRBV7-9	TRBJ2-7
TGTGCCTGTTACTCTGGGGCCAACGTCCTGACTTTC	CACYSGANVLTF	NA	NA	TRBV30	TRBJ2-6
TGTGCCAGCAGCTTGGCGACTAGCGGGGACACCGGGGAGCTGTTTTTT	CASSLATSGDTGELFF	TRBD2	NA	TRBV5-4	TRBJ2-2
TGTGCCAGCAGCTTAGTTACTAGCGGGGCGACCGGAGCTAAGCAGTACTTC	CASSLVTSGATGAKQYF	TRBD2	NA	TRBV7-2	TRBJ2-7
TGTGCCAGCAGTGCCCAGGGGAAAAACACTGAAGCTTTCTTT	CASSAQGKNTEAFF	NA	NA	TRBV2	TRBJ1-1
TGCAGCGTTGACAAGGGGCCCACCGGGGAGCTGTTTTTT	CSVDKGPTGELFF	NA	few	TRBV29-1	TRBJ2-2
TGCAGCGTTGAAGATCTGGGGACAGTGGGCGATACGCAGTATTTT	CSVEDLGTVGDTQYF	TRBD1	few	TRBV29-1	TRBJ2-3
TGTGCCTGGAGTAACTGGGGGCAGCAGTCGAACACTGAAGCTTTCTTT	CAWSNWGQQSNTEAFF	NA	once	TRBV30	TRBJ1-1
TGTGCCAGCAGCAATCAGAGGACTAGCGGGGTCCAAGAGACCCAGTACTTC	CASSNQRTSGVQETQYF	TRBD2	NA	TRBV11-2	TRBJ2-5
TGTGCCTGGGGCTCTAGCGGGGGGGCCCATGAGCAGTTCTTC	CAWGSSGGAHEQFF	TRBD2	NA	TRBV30	TRBJ2-1
TGCAGCGTGGTGACAGGGTATGAGCAGTTCTTC	CSVVTGYEQFF	TRBD1	few	TRBV29-1	TRBJ2-1
TGTGCCAGCAGCCAAGCGAGCGGGGCGATAGATACGCAGTATTTT	CASSQASGAIDTQYF	TRBD2	NA	TRBV14	TRBJ2-3
TGTGCCAGCAGTTCTATTATGACAGGGAACACTGAAGCTTTCTTT	CASSSIMTGNTEAFF	NA	once	TRBV27	TRBJ1-1
TGTGCCAGCGCGCGGGACAGGGGGAACGAGCAGTACTTC	CASARDRGNEQYF	TRBD1	NA	TRBV19	TRBJ2-7
TGTGCCATCAGTGCCGCGGAAAACATTCAGTACTTC	CAISAAENIQYF	NA	few	TRBV10-3	TRBJ2-4
TGCAGCGTAGGGACAGGGAACAATGAGCAGTTCTTC	CSVGTGNNEQFF	TRBD1	NA	TRBV29-1	TRBJ2-1
TGCAGCGTAGGACAGGGAGTCTCTGGGGCCAACGTCCTGACTTTC	CSVGQGVSGANVLTF	TRBD1	NA	TRBV29-1	TRBJ2-6
TGTGCCAGCATGGGGGGGGCCAACGTCCTGACTTTC	CASMGGANVLTF	NA	NA	TRBV27	TRBJ2-6
TGTGCCAGCAGCTTAGATCTCGGCACTGAAGCTTTCTTT	CASSLDLGTEAFF	NA	NA	TRBV11-2	TRBJ1-1
TGTGCCAGCAGCCGGGGGAGCTCCTACGAGCAGTACTTC	CASSRGSSYEQYF	NA	NA	TRBV28	TRBJ2-7
TGTGCCAGTAAAACAGAGACGAACACCGGGGAGCTGTTTTTT	CASKTETNTGELFF	NA	NA	TRBV19	TRBJ2-2
TGTGCCAGCAGCCCCCTCCCGACGGGAACTAGCACAGATACGCAGTATTTT	CASSPLPTGTSTDTQYF	NA	NA	TRBV7-9	TRBJ2-3
TGCAGCGTGGACAGCCTTTCCGAGACCCAGTACTTC	CSVDSLSETQYF	NA	NA	TRBV29-1	TRBJ2-5
TGCGCCAGCAGCTGGATGACAGGGGGAGACGCCGAGCAGTACTTC	CASSWMTGGDAEQYF	TRBD1	NA	TRBV5-1	TRBJ2-7
TGTGCCAGCAGCTTATCCAGCGGGGGGGGTGTCAATGAGCAGTTCTTC	CASSLSSGGGVNEQFF	TRBD2	many	TRBV7-6	TRBJ2-1
TGTGCCAGCACCCGGATGGACCTGAACACTGAAGCTTTCTTT	CASTRMDLNTEAFF	NA	NA	TRBV6-1	TRBJ1-1
TGTGCCAGCAGCTCTGGCAGCGCGAACTACGAGCAGTACTTC	CASSSGSANYEQYF	NA	NA	TRBV7-2	TRBJ2-7
TGTGCCAGCAGGGTCGACAGCCCGAATCAGCCCCAGCATTTT	CASRVDSPNQPQHF	NA	NA	TRBV2	TRBJ1-5
TGTGCCAGCAGCTTCCGGACTAGCCGACTATCCACAGATACGCAGTATTTT	CASSFRTSRLSTDTQYF	TRBD2	medium-sized	TRBV13	TRBJ2-3
TGTGCCAGCAGCGTAGGGGCAGGGGAGTCGTACACTGAAGCTTTCTTT	CASSVGAGESYTEAFF	NA	NA	TRBV9	TRBJ1-1
TGTGCCAGCAGCTTACAGGGGTACGAGCAGTACTTC	CASSLQGYEQYF	NA	medium-sized	TRBV7-2	TRBJ2-7
TGCGCCAGCAATACAGGGGAGGGGAACTATGGCTACACCTTC	CASNTGEGNYGYTF	TRBD1	NA	TRBV4-3	TRBJ1-2
TGCAGCATTGGCCAGTCCTACGAGCAGTACTTC	CSIGQSYEQYF	NA	once	TRBV29-1	TRBJ2-7
TGCAGCGTTGGACAGGGGGGAACTGAAGCTTTCTTT	CSVGQGGTEAFF	TRBD1	few	TRBV29-1	TRBJ1-1
TGTGCCAGCAGCCAAGATGGGCGGACGCAGTATTTT	CASSQDGRTQYF	NA	few	TRBV14	TRBJ2-3
TGCAGCGGAGTACAGGGAACCTATGGCTACACCTTC	CSGVQGTYGYTF	NA	NA	TRBV29-1	TRBJ1-2
TGTGCCAGCAGCTTCACCGGGACAGGGGCAGATACGCAGTATTTT	CASSFTGTGADTQYF	TRBD1	NA	TRBV7-2	TRBJ2-3
TGTGCCAGCAGTTATAGTATAAGCAATCAGCCCCAGCATTTT	CASSYSISNQPQHF	NA	once	TRBV6-6	TRBJ1-5